This TCR beta chain originates from a study of T cell responses to AZD1222 COVID-19 vaccine. This table comes from immunoSEQ multiplex PCR, and its TCRdb copy is limited to in-frame clones, with some not included. The sample includes around 140,000 clones, under 90% of them seen just once. Concerning this clone itself: Antigen specificity is unknown.

V lost 1 base and J 3 bases, leaving 10 bases between the germline ends. Germline V gives CDR1 LGHDT, CDR2 YNNKEL (reference sequence). CDR3 length equals 15 residues. Overall study results and limits: Vaccination with two AZD1222 doses was followed by a rise in Spike-specific TCR breadth and depth. CD4 TCRs covered the whole spike, strongest at regions 160-218 and 743-854.

Analysis merged second doses at about 4 or about 12 weeks. This clonotype was obtained from an adult who received the AZD1222 COVID-19 vaccine. The chain links TRBV3-1 (or the pseudogene TRBV3-2) to TRBJ2-1; TRBD1 might be the D (6 bases). The sequences come from peripheral blood, collected 28 days after the second AZD1222 dose. Here the CDR3 DNA reads TGTGCCAGCAGCCAAGGTCAGGGGTTCTACAATGAGCAGTTCTTC. As protein: CASSQGQGFYNEQFF.